This is a list of T cell receptor beta chains from one sample in a study of T cells in narcolepsy. TCRdb's table, derived via immunoSEQ multiplex PCR, lists solely in-frame clones and lacks some. The sample records tens of thousands of clones, more than 80% being singletons. Sequenced material: CD45RA- memory CD4+ T cells from PBMCs. The receptors here all came from a human donor with narcolepsy. Both conserved end residues are part of each CDR3. A D gene is named only where the DNA matches it firmly. Only some rows state a clone size, as once, few, many or a class for expanded clones.

d_gene: TRBD1
j_gene: TRBJ2-7
v_gene: TRBV5-1
abundance: NA
CDR3nt: TGCGCCAGCAGCTTGCAGGGGGCACGTAACAAGCAGTACTTC
CDR3aa: CASSLQGARNKQYF

d_gene: NA
j_gene: TRBJ1-4
v_gene: TRBV28
abundance: NA
CDR3nt: TGTGCCAGCAGAACTTTAAAGGCGGGGAGAATTGAAAAACTGTTTTTT
CDR3aa: CASRTLKAGRIEKLFF

d_gene: NA
j_gene: TRBJ1-5
v_gene: TRBV28
abundance: NA
CDR3nt: TGTGCCAGCAGTTTAGGGCAGGGCGGAAATCAGCCCCAGCATTTT
CDR3aa: CASSLGQGGNQPQHF

d_gene: NA
j_gene: TRBJ1-4
v_gene: TRBV28
abundance: NA
CDR3nt: TGTGCCAGCAGTGGAGGGGGAACTAATGAAAAACTGTTTTTT
CDR3aa: CASSGGGTNEKLFF

d_gene: NA
j_gene: TRBJ1-1
v_gene: TRBV25-1
abundance: NA
CDR3nt: TGTGCCAGCAGTGAATCAGGGTACACTGAAGCTTTCTTT
CDR3aa: CASSESGYTEAFF

d_gene: NA
j_gene: TRBJ1-4
v_gene: TRBV5-1
abundance: NA
CDR3nt: TGCGCCAGCAGCTTGGTACCGCTTACGGGATCTAATGAAAAACTGTTTTTT
CDR3aa: CASSLVPLTGSNEKLFF

d_gene: NA
j_gene: TRBJ2-7
v_gene: TRBV7-9
abundance: NA
CDR3nt: TGTGCCAGCGGGCGACAGGACTCCTACGAGCAGTACTTC
CDR3aa: CASGRQDSYEQYF

d_gene: TRBD2
j_gene: TRBJ2-5
v_gene: TRBV19
abundance: NA
CDR3nt: TGTGCCAGTAGTATAGAGCGGCGAGCGGGGGGGCGGGAGACCCAGTACTTC
CDR3aa: CASSIERRAGGRETQYF

d_gene: NA
j_gene: TRBJ1-3
v_gene: TRBV28
abundance: NA
CDR3nt: TGTGCCAGCCTAGGAAACACCATATATTTT
CDR3aa: CASLGNTIYF

d_gene: NA
j_gene: TRBJ2-7
v_gene: TRBV29-1
abundance: once
CDR3nt: TGCAGCGCGGGGGAGGCCTTCGGCGAGCAGTACTTC
CDR3aa: CSAGEAFGEQYF